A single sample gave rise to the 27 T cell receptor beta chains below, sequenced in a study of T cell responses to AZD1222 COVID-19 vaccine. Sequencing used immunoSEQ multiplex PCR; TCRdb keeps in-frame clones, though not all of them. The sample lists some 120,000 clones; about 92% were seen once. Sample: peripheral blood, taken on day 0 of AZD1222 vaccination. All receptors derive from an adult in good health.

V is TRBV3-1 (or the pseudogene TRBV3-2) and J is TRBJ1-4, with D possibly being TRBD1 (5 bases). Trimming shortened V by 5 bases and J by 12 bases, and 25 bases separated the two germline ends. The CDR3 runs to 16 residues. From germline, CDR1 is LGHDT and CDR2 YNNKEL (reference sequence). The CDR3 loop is CASSANPGRRVQELFF. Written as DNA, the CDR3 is TGTGCCAGCAGCGCAAACCCAGGGCGGAGGGTTCAGGAACTGTTTTTT.

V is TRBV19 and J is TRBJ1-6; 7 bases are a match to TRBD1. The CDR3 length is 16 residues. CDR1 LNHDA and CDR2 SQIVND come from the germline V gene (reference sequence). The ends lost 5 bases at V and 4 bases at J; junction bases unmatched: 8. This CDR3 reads CASSRHDRAYNSPLHF. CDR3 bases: TGTGCCAGTAGTCGACACGACAGGGCTTATAATTCACCCCTCCACTTT.

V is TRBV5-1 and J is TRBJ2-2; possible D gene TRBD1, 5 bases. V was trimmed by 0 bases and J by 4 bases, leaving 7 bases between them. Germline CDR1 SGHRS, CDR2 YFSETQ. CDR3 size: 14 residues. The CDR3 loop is CASSLGQGTGELFF. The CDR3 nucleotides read TGCGCCAGCAGCTTGGGGCAGGGCACCGGGGAGCTGTTTTTT.

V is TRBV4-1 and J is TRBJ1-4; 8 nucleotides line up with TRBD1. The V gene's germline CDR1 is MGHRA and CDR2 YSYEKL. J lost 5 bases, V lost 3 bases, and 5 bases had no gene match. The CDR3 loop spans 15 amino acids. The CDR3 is CASSHGQGPNEKLFF. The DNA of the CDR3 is TGCGCCAGCAGCCACGGACAGGGACCGAATGAAAAACTGTTTTTT.

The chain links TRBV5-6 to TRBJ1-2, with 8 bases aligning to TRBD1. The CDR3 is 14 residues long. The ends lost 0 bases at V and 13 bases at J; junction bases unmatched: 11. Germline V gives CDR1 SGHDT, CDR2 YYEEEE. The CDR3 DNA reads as TGTGCCAGCAGCTTGGGGGTGACAGGGGTGAACTCCACCTTC. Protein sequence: CASSLGVTGVNSTF.

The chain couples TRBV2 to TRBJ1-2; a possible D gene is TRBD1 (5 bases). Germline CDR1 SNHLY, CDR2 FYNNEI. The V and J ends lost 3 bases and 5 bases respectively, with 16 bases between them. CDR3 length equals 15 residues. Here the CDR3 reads CASSDYGATPYGYTF. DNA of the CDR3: TGTGCCAGCAGTGACTATGGGGCCACACCTTATGGCTACACCTTC.

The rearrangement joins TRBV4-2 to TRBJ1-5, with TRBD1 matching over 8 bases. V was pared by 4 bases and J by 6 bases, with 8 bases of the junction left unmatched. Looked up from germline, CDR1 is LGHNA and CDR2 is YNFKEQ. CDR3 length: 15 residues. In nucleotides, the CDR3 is TGTGCCAGCAGCCCGGGGACAGGCGAGGCTCAGCCCCAGCATTTT. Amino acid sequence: CASSPGTGEAQPQHF.

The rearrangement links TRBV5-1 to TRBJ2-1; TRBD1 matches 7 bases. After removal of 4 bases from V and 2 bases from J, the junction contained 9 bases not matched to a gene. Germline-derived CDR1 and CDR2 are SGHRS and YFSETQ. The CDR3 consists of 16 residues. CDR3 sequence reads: CASSDTGDAPYNEQFF. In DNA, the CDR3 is TGCGCCAGCAGCGATACAGGGGACGCTCCCTACAATGAGCAGTTCTTC.

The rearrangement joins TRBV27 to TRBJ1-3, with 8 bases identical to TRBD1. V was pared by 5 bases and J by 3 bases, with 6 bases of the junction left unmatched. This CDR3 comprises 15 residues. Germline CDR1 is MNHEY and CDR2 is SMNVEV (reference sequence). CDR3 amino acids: CASSPRTGFGNTIYF. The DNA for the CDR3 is TGTGCCAGCAGTCCGAGGACAGGGTTTGGAAACACCATATATTTT.

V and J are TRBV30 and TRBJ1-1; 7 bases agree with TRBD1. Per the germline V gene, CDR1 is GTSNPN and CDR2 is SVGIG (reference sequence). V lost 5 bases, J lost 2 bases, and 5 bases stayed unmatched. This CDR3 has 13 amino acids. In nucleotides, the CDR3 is TGTGCCTGGGGGGGACAGCTAAACACTGAAGCTTTCTTT. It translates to CAWGGQLNTEAFF. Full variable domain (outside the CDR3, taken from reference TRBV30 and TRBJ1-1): SQTIHQWPATLVQPVGSPLSLECTVEGTSNPNLYWYRQAAGRGLQLLFYSVGIGQISSEVPQNLSASRPQDRQFILSSKKLLLSDSGFYLCAWGGQLNTEAFFGQGTRLTVV.

CDR3 loop: CASSTTGARTGELFF. CDR3 sequence (DNA): TGTGCCAGCAGTACGACAGGGGCGAGGACCGGGGAGCTGTTTTTT. V usage is TRBV2 and J usage is TRBJ2-2; 8 nucleotides agree with TRBD1. CDR3 length: 15 residues. The trim removed 5 bases at V and 5 bases at J, leaving 7 bases unmatched. CDR1 and CDR2 from the germline V gene are SNHLY and FYNNEI.

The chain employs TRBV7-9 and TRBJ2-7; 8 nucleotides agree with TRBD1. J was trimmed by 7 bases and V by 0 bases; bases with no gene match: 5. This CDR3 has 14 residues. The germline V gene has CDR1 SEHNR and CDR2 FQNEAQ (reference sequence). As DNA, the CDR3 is TGTGCCAGCAGCTTAGCGGACAGGGCGAAAGAGCAGTACTTC. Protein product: CASSLADRAKEQYF.

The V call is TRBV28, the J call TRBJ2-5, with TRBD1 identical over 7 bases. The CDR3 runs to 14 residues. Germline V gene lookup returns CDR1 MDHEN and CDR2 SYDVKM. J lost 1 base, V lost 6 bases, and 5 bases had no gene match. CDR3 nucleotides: TGTGCCAGCAGGAAAGACAGGGCCCAAGAGACCCAGTACTTC. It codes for CASRKDRAQETQYF.

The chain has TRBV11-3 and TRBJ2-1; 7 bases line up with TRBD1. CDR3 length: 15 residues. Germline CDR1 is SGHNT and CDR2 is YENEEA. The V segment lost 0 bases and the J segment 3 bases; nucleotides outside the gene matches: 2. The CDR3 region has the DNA TGTGCCAGCAGCTTAGATCCAGGGGGCTACAATGAGCAGTTCTTC. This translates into CASSLDPGGYNEQFF.

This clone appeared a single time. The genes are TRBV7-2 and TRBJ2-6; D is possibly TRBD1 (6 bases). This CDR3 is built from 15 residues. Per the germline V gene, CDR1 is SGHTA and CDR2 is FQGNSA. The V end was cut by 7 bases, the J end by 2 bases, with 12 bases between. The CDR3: CASKRGTTGANVLTF. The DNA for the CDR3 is TGTGCCAGCAAGAGAGGGACAACTGGGGCCAACGTCCTGACTTTC.

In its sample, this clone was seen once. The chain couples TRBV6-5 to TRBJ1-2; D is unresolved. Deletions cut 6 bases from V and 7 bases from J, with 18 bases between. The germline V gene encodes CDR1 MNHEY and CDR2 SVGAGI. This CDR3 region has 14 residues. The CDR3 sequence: CASRGFGRLVGYTF. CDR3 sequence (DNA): TGTGCCAGCAGAGGGTTCGGGAGGTTAGTTGGCTACACCTTC.

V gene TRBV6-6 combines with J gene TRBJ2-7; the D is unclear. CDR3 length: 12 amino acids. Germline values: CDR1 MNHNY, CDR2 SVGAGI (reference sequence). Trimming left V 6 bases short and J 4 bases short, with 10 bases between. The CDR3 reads CASRVGYYEQYF. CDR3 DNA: TGTGCCAGCAGGGTTGGGTATTACGAGCAGTACTTC.

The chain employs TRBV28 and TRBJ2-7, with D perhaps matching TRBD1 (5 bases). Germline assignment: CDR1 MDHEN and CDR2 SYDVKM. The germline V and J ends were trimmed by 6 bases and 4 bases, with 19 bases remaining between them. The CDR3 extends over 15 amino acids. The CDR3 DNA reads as TGTGCCAGCAGACACCTATTAGACAGACAATACGAGCAGTACTTC. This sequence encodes CASRHLLDRQYEQYF.

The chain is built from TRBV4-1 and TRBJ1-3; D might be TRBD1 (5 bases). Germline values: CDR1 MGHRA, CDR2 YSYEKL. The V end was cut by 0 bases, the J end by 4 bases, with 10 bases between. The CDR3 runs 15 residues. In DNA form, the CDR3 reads TGCGCCAGCAGCCAAGATGGGACTCGGGGAAACACCATATATTTT. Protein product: CASSQDGTRGNTIYF.

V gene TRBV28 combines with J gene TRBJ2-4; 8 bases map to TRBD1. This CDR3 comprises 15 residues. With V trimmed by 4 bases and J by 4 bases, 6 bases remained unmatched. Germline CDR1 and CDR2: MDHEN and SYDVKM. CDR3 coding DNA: TGTGCCAGCAGTTCCTTCCGGGACAGGAAAAACATTCAGTACTTC. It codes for CASSSFRDRKNIQYF.

The CDR3 sequence is CASSLLAFGAGVSGDTQYF. CDR3 coding DNA: TGTGCCAGCAGCTTACTCGCTTTCGGAGCGGGAGTAAGTGGAGATACGCAGTATTTT. V is TRBV11-2 and J is TRBJ2-3; 8 bases line up with TRBD2. This CDR3 region has 19 residues. The germline V gene encodes CDR1 SGHAT and CDR2 FQNNGV. V dropped 2 bases and J dropped 5; count of bases not matched to a gene: 18.

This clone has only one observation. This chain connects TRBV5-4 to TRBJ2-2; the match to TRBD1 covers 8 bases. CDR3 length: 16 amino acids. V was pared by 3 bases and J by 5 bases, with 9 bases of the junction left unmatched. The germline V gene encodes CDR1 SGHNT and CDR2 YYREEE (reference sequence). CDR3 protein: CASSSGVRGRTGELFF. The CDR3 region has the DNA TGTGCCAGCAGCTCGGGGGTCAGGGGGCGAACCGGGGAGCTGTTTTTT.

CDR3: CASSLGTAVEQYF. The CDR3 DNA sequence: TGTGCCAGCAGCCTCGGAACCGCGGTAGAGCAGTACTTC. This chain joins TRBV5-6 and TRBJ2-7; D uncertain. Trimming shortened V by 4 bases and J by 7 bases, and 15 bases separated the two germline ends. The CDR3 spans 13 residues. CDR1 and CDR2 (germline): SGHDT, YYEEEE.

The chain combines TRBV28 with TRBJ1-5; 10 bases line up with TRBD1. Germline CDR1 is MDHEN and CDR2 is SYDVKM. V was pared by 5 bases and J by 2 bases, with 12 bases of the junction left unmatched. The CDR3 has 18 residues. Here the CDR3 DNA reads TGTGCCAGCAGTACTCCTCGACAGGGGGCTCGTGGCAATCAGCCCCAGCATTTT. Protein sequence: CASSTPRQGARGNQPQHF.

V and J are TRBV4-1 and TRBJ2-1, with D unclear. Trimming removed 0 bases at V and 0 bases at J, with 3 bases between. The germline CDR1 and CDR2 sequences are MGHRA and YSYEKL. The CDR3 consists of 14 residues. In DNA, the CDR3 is TGCGCCAGCAGCCAAGATGCCTCCTACAATGAGCAGTTCTTC. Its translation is CASSQDASYNEQFF.

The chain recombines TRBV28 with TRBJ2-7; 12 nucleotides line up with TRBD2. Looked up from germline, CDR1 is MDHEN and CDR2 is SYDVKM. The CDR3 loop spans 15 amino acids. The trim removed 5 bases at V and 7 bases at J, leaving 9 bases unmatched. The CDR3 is CASSELAGGGPEQYF. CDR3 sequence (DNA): TGTGCCAGCAGTGAACTAGCGGGAGGCGGTCCGGAGCAGTACTTC.

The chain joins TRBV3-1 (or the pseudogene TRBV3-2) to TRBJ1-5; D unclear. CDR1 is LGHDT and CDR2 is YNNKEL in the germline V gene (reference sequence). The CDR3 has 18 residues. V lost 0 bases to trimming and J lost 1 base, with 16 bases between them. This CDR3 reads CASSQDPLAAGSNQPQHF. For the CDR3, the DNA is TGTGCCAGCAGCCAAGACCCCCTTGCCGCCGGAAGCAATCAGCCCCAGCATTTT.